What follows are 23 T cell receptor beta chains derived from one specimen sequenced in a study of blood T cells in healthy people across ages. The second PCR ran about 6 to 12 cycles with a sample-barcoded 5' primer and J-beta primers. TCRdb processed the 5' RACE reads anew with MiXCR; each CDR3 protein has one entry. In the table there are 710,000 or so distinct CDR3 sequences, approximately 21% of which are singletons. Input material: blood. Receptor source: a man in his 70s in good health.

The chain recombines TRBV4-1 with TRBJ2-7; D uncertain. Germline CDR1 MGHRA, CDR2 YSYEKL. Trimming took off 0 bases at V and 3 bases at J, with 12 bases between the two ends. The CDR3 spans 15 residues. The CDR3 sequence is CASSQDKGLFYEQYF. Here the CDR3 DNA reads TGCGCCAGCAGCCAAGATAAAGGGTTGTTCTACGAGCAGTACTTC.

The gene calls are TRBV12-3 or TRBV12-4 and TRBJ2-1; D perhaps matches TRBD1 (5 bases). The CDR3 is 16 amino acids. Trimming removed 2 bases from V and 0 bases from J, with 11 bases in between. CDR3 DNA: TGTGCCAGCAGTTTACAGGGCCAGAGCTCCTACAATGAGCAGTTCTTC. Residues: CASSLQGQSSYNEQFF.

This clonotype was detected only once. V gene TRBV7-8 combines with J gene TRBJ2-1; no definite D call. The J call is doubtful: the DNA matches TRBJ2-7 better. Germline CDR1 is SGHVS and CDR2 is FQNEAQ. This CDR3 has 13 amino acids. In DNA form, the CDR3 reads TGTGCCAGCAGCTTAGAAATGTCCTACGAGCAGTACGTC. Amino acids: CASSLEMSYEQYV.

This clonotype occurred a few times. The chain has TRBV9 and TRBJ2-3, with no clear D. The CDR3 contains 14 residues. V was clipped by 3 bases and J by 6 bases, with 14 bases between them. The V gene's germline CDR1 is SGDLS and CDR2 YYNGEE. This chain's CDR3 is CASSADMVRDTQYF. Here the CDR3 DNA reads TGTGCCAGCAGCGCAGATATGGTGCGGGATACGCAGTATTTT.

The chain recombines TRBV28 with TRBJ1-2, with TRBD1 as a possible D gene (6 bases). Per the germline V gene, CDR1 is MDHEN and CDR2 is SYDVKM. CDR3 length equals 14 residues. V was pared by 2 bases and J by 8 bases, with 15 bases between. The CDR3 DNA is TGTGCCAGCAGTTTAATTTCCCCAGGGGAGGGCTACACCTTC. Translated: CASSLISPGEGYTF.

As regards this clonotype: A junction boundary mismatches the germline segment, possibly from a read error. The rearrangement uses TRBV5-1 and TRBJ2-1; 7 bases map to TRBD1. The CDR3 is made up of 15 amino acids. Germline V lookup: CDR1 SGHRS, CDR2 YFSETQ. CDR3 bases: TGCGCCAGCACCTTGGGACAGAGCTCCCACAATGAGCAGTTCTTC. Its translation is CASTLGQSSHNEQFF.

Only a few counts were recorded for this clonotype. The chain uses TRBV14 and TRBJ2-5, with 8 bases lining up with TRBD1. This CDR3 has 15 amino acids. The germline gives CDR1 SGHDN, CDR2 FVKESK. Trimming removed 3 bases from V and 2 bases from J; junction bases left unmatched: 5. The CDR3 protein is CASSHAGTGQETQYF. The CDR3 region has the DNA TGTGCCAGCAGCCATGCCGGGACAGGTCAAGAGACCCAGTACTTC.

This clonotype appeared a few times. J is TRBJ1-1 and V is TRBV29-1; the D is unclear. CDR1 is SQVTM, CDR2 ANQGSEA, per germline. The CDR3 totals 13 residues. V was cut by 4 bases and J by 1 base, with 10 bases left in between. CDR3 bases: TGCAGCGTTGTGGTAACGAAGAACACTGAAGCTTTCTTT. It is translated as CSVVVTKNTEAFF.

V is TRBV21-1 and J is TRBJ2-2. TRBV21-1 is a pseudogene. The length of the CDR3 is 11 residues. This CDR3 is CASSKFGELFF. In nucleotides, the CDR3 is TGTGCCAGCAGCAAATTCGGGGAGCTGTTTTTT.

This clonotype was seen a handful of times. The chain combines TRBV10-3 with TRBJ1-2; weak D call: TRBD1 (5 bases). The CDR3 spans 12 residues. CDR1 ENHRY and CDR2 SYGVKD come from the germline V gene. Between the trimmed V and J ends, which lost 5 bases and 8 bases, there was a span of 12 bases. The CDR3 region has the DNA TGTGCCATCAGTATCGACAGTTCCGGCTACACCTTC. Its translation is CAISIDSSGYTF.

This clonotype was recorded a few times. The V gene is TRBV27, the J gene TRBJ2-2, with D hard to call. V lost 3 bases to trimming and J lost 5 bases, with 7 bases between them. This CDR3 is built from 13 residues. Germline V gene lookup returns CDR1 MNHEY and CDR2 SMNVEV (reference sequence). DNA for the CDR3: TGTGCCAGCAGTTTGTTCATAACCGGGGAGCTGTTTTTT. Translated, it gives CASSLFITGELFF.

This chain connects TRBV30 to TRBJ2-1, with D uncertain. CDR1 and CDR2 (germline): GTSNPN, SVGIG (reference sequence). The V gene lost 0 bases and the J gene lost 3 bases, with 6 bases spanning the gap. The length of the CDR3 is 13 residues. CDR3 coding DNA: TGTGCCTGGAGTGTAGGTAGCTACAATGAGCAGTTCTTC. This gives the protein CAWSVGSYNEQFF.

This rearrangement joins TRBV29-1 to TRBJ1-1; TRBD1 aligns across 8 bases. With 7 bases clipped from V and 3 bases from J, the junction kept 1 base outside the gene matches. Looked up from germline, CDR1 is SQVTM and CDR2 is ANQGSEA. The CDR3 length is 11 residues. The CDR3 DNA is TGCAGCGCGGACAGGGACACTGAAGCTTTCTTT. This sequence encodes CSADRDTEAFF.

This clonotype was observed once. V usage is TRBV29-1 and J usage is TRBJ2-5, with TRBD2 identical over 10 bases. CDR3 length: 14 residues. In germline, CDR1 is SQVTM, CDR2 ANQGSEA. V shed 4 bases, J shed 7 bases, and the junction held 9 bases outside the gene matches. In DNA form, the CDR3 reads TGCAGCGTTGGAATAGCGGGAGGCCATGTGACCCAGTACTTC. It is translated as CSVGIAGGHVTQYF. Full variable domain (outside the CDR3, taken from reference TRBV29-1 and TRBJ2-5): SAVISQKPSRDICQRGTSLTIQCQVDSQVTMMFWYRQQPGQSLTLIATANQGSEATYESGFVIDKFPISRPNLTFSTLTVSNMSPEDSSIYLCSVGIAGGHVTQYFGPGTRLLVL.

CDR3 sequence: CASSPNPASRGGDTQYF. The CDR3 coding sequence is TGTGCCAGCAGCCCGAATCCCGCCTCACGTGGAGGGGATACGCAGTATTTT. The chain joins TRBV7-9 to TRBJ2-3; possibly TRBD2 for D (6 bases). V was trimmed by 5 bases and J by 6 bases, leaving 24 bases between them. This CDR3 has 17 amino acids. Germline loops: CDR1 SEHNR, CDR2 FQNEAQ (reference sequence).

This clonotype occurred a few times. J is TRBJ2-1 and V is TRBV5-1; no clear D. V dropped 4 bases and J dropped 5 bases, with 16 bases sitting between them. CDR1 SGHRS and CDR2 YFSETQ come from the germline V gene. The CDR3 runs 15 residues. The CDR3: CASSPTANKNNEQFF. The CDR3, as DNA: TGCGCCAGCAGCCCGACCGCTAATAAGAACAATGAGCAGTTCTTC.

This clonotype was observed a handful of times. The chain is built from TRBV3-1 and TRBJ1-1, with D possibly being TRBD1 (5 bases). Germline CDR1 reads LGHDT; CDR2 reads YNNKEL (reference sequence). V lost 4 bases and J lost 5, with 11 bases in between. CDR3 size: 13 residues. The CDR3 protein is CASSPRVGTEAFF. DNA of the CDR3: TGTGCCAGCAGCCCCAGGGTAGGGACTGAAGCTTTCTTT.

The CDR3 here is CSVRPGGNGNTIYF. The CDR3 DNA reads TGCAGCGTTCGTCCTGGGGGGAATGGAAACACCATATATTTT. The gene calls are TRBV29-1 and TRBJ1-3; D perhaps matches TRBD1 (5 bases). Trimming removed 5 bases at V and 3 bases at J, with 14 bases between. This CDR3 spans 14 amino acids. Per germline, CDR1 SQVTM and CDR2 ANQGSEA.

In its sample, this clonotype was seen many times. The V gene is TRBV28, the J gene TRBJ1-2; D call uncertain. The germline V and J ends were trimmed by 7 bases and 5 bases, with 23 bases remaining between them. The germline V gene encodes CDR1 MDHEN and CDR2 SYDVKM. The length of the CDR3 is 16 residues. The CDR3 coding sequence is TGTGCCAGCACCTTAGGTTCGTCAGCCTTAGGATATGGCTACACCTTC. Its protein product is CASTLGSSALGYGYTF.

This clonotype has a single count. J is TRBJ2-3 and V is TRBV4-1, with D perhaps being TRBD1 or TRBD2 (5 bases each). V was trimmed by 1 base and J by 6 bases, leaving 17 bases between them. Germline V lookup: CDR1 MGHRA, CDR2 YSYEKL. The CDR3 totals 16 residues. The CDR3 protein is CASSQVKGRSPDTQYF. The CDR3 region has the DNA TGCGCCAGCAGCCAAGTGAAGGGACGTTCCCCGGATACGCAGTATTTT.

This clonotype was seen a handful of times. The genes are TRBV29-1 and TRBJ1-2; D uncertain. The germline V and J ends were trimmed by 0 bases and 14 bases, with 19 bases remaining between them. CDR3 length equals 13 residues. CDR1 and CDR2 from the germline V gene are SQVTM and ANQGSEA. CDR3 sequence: CSVEDLPTLAFTF. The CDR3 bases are TGCAGCGTTGAAGATCTGCCGACGCTAGCATTTACCTTC.

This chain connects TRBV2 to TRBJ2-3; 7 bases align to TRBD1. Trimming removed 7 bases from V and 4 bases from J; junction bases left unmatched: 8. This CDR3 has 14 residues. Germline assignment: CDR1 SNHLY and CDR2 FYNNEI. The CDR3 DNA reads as TGTGCCAGCATCAGACAGGGTGGTCCAGATACGCAGTATTTT. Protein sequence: CASIRQGGPDTQYF. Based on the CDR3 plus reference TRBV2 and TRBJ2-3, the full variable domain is EPEVTQTPSHQVTQMGQEVILRCVPISNHLYFYWYRQILGQKVEFLVSFYNNEISEKSEIFDDQFSVERPDGSNFTLKIRSTKLEDSAMYFCASIRQGGPDTQYFGPGTRLTVL.

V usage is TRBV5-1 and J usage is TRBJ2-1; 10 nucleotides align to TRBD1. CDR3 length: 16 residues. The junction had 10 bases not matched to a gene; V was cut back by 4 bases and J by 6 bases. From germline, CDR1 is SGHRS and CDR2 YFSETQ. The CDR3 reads CASSPEPGQGFNEQFF. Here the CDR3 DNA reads TGCGCCAGCAGCCCCGAGCCGGGACAGGGGTTCAATGAGCAGTTCTTC.